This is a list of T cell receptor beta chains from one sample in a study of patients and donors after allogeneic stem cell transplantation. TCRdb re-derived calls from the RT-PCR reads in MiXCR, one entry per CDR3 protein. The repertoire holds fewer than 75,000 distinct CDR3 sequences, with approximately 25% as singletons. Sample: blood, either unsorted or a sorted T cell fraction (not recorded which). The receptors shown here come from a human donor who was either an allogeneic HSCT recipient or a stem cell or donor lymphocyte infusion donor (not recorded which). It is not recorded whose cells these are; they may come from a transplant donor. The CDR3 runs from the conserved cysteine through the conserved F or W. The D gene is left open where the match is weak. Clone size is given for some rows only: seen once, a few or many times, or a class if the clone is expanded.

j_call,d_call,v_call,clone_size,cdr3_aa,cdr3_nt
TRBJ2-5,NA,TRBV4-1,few,CASSRPQETQYF,TGCGCCAGCAGCCGCCCACAAGAGACCCAGTACTTC
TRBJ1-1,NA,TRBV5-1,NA,CASSLISLPGAFF,TGCGCCAGCAGCTTAATATCGCTGCCTGGAGCTTTCTTT
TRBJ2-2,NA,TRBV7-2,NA,CASTWEDRPTGELFF,TGTGCCAGCACTTGGGAAGACAGGCCCACCGGGGAGCTGTTTTTT
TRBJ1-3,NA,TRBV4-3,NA,CASSQAGRGDGNTIYF,TGCGCCAGCAGCCAAGCGGGGCGGGGTGATGGAAACACCATATATTTT
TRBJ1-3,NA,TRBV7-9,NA,CASSLVKDVFF,TGTGCCAGCAGCTTAGTTAAGGACGTTTTCTTT
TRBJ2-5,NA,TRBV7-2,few,CASSRHAAGVEETQYF,TGTGCCAGCAGCCGTCACGCAGCGGGTGTTGAGGAGACCCAGTACTTC
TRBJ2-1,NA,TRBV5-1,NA,CASSFDQKGEQFF,TGCGCCAGCAGCTTTGATCAAAAGGGTGAGCAGTTCTTC
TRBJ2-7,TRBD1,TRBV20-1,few,CSASPRTGPYEQYF,TGCAGTGCTAGCCCAAGGACAGGGCCCTACGAGCAGTACTTC
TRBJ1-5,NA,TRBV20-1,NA,CSARQGYQPQHF,TGCAGTGCTAGACAAGGTTATCAGCCCCAGCATTTT
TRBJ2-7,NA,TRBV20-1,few,CSALELNEQYF,TGCAGTGCCCTGGAGCTCAACGAGCAGTACTTC
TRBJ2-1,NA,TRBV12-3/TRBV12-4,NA,CASTNLVLAYSYNEQFF,TGTGCCAGCACCAACCTCGTGTTAGCTTATAGCTACAATGAGCAGTTCTTC
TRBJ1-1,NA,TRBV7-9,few,CASSQRASDEAFF,TGTGCCAGCAGCCAGAGAGCCTCCGACGAAGCTTTCTTT
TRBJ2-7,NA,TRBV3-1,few,CASSQAPYPVYEQYF,TGTGCCAGCAGCCAGGCCCCCTACCCTGTCTACGAGCAGTACTTC
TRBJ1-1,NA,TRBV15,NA,CATTAFMNTEAFF,TGTGCCACCACCGCTTTCATGAACACTGAAGCTTTCTTT
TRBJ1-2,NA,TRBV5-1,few,CASSIQGLEDGYTF,TGCGCCAGCAGCATACAGGGCCTGGAGGATGGCTACACCTTC
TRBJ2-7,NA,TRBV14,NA,CASSQEKWGIYEQYF,TGTGCCAGCAGCCAAGAAAAGTGGGGCATCTACGAGCAGTACTTC
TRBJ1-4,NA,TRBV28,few,CASRPGRATNEKLFF,TGTGCCAGCAGACCTGGACGGGCAACTAATGAAAAACTGTTTTTT
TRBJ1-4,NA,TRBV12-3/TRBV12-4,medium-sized,CASSTTSTNEKLFF,TGTGCCAGCAGCACCACGTCAACTAATGAAAAACTGTTTTTT
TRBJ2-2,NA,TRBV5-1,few,CASRPTVNTGELFF,TGCGCCAGCAGACCGACAGTGAATACCGGGGAGCTGTTTTTT
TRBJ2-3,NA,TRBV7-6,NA,CASSSQTGIDTDTQYF,TGTGCCAGCAGCTCTCAGACAGGAATTGACACAGATACGCAGTATTTT
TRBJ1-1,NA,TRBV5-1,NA,CASSLNLGNTEAFF,TGCGCCAGCAGCTTAAATCTGGGAAACACTGAAGCTTTCTTT
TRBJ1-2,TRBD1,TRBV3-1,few,CASSSPGQPGYGYTF,TGTGCCAGCAGCTCACCGGGACAGCCGGGCTATGGCTACACCTTC
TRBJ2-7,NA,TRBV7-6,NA,CASSLGSARAGSYEQYF,TGTGCCAGCAGCTTAGGCAGTGCCAGGGCGGGTTCCTACGAGCAGTACTTC
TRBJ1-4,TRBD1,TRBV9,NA,CASSGRQGLSTNEKLFF,TGTGCCAGCAGCGGCAGACAGGGCCTTTCTACTAATGAAAAACTGTTTTTT
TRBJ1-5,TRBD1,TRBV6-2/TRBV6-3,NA,CASSYSYRGPGNQPQHF,TGTGCCAGCAGTTACTCTTACAGGGGGCCTGGCAATCAGCCCCAGCATTTT
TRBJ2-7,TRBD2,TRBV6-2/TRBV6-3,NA,CASSYEIAGVYEQYF,TGTGCCAGCAGTTACGAGATAGCGGGAGTGTACGAGCAGTACTTC
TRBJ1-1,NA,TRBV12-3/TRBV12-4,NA,CASNRQMMNTEAFF,TGTGCCAGCAATCGACAGATGATGAACACTGAAGCTTTCTTT
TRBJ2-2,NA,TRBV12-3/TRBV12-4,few,CASTHYRVAPNTGELFF,TGTGCCAGCACCCATTACAGGGTAGCCCCGAACACCGGGGAGCTGTTTTTT
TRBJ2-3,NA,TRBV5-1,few,CASSFGQAGDTQYF,TGCGCCAGCAGCTTTGGGCAGGCCGGGGATACGCAGTATTTT
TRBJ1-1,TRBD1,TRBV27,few,CASSPSGTGGTEAFF,TGTGCCAGCAGTCCGTCCGGGACAGGGGGCACTGAAGCTTTCTTT
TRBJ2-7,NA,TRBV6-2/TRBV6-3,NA,CASTGRDEQYF,TGTGCCAGCACCGGCCGGGACGAGCAGTACTTC
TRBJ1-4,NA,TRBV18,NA,CASSPLQETATNEKLFF,TGTGCCAGCTCACCACTACAGGAGACCGCAACTAATGAAAAACTGTTTTTT
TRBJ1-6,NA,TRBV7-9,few,CASSPDTKWNSPLHF,TGTGCCAGCAGCCCCGACACTAAATGGAATTCACCCCTCCACTTT
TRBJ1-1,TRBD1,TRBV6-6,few,CASRTDREYGDTEAFF,TGTGCCAGCAGGACGGACAGGGAGTACGGGGACACTGAAGCTTTCTTT
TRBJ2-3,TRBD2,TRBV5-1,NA,CAGSPGGLALADTQYF,TGCGCCGGCAGCCCGGGGGGACTAGCCCTGGCAGATACGCAGTATTTT
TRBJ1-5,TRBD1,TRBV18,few,CASSPLGTGDNQPQHF,TGTGCCAGCTCACCACTCGGGACAGGGGACAATCAGCCCCAGCATTTT
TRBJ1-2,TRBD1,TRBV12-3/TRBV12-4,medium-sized,CASSFRDSHGYTF,TGTGCCAGCAGTTTCCGGGACAGTCATGGCTACACCTTC
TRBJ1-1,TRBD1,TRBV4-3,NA,CASSQESTGGQAFF,TGCGCCAGCAGCCAAGAAAGCACAGGGGGCCAGGCTTTCTTT
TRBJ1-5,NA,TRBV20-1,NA,CSAARGYQPQHF,TGCAGTGCTGCACGGGGGTATCAGCCCCAGCATTTT
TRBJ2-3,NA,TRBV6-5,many,CASSYGSDTQYF,TGTGCCAGCAGTTATGGGTCAGATACGCAGTATTTT
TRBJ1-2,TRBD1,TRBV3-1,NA,CASSQGAGQGAKFYGYTF,TGTGCCAGCAGCCAAGGAGCGGGACAGGGGGCTAAGTTCTATGGCTACACCTTC
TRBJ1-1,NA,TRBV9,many,CASSVGAIGTEAFF,TGTGCCAGCAGCGTAGGAGCTATCGGGACTGAAGCTTTCTTT
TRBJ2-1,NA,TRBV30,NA,CAWSSALPYNEQFF,TGTGCCTGGAGCTCAGCGTTACCCTACAATGAGCAGTTCTTC
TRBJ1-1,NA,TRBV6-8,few,CASTRTVMNTEAFF,TGTGCCAGCACCAGGACAGTCATGAACACTGAAGCTTTCTTT
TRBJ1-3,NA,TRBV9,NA,CASSLDRSSSPGNTIYF,TGTGCCAGCAGCCTCGACAGAAGTAGTTCACCCGGAAACACCATATATTTT
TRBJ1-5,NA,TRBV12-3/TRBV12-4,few,CASSLGTPGEDQPQHF,TGTGCCAGCAGTCTAGGGACCCCTGGGGAGGATCAGCCCCAGCATTTT
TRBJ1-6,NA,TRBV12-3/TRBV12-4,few,CASTRMWGRDSPLHF,TGTGCCAGCACCCGGATGTGGGGAAGAGATTCACCCCTCCACTTT
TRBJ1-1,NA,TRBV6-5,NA,CASSYGQGLEAFF,TGTGCCAGCAGTTACGGGCAGGGGCTGGAGGCTTTCTTT
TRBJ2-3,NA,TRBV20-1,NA,CSASGESTDTQYF,TGCAGTGCTTCGGGCGAAAGCACAGATACGCAGTATTTT
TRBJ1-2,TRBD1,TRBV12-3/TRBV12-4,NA,CASRNQGASGYTF,TGTGCCAGCAGAAACCAGGGGGCCTCTGGCTACACCTTC
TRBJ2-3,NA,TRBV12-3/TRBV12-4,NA,CASSLPNKDTQYF,TGTGCCAGCAGCCTCCCGAATAAAGATACGCAGTATTTT
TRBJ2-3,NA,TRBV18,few,CASSPPTGDTQYF,TGTGCCAGCTCACCACCCACAGGGGATACGCAGTATTTT
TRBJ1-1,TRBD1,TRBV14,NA,CASSPTQGFPAEAFF,TGTGCCAGCAGCCCAACACAGGGGTTTCCCGCTGAAGCTTTCTTT
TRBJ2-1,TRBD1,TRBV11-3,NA,CASSHRDRYNEQFF,TGTGCCAGCAGCCACCGGGACAGGTACAATGAGCAGTTCTTC
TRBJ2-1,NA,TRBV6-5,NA,CASSYSYIFNRQKISYNEQFF,TGTGCCAGCAGTTACTCTTACATTTTCAATAGACAGAAAATATCCTACAATGAGCAGTTCTTC
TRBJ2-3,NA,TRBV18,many,CASSPPWGTDTQYF,TGTGCCAGCTCACCACCGTGGGGCACAGATACGCAGTATTTT